This T cell receptor beta chain was sequenced for a study of spatial heterogeneity in lung cancer. Whole-study results and caveats: The number of expanded tumor alpha and beta chains correlated with mutation number. Expanded TCRs classified as ubiquitous or regional were counted, and these counts tracked ubiquitous and regional nonsynonymous mutations, respectively.

MiXCR, run by TCRdb on the 5' RACE reads, gives a single entry per CDR3 protein. This table has about 9,600 distinct CDR3 sequences, 6.3% appearing once. V lost 5 bases, J lost 4 bases, and 10 bases stayed unmatched. CDR3 size: 14 residues. From germline, CDR1 is DFQATT and CDR2 SNEGSKA (reference sequence). This clonotype was seen only a few times. Its cognate antigen is unknown. Stated time point: sample taken at primary tumor resection. The donors, 72 patients with untreated early-stage non-small cell lung cancer, provided the samples. This receptor was taken from a male donor with early-stage non-small cell lung cancer. This chain links TRBV20-1 with TRBJ2-5; 7 bases match TRBD2. The sequenced sample was lung tumor tissue, obtained at surgery. The DNA of the CDR3 is TGCAGTGCTTCGTCGGGGGGAGGGAGAGAGACCCAGTACTTC. Translating it yields CSASSGGGRETQYF.